Presented here are 30 T cell receptor beta chains from one specimen sequenced in a study of cytomegalovirus exposure and HLA in healthy donors. The PCR contained 60 Vbeta and 13 Jbeta primers. Assay: immunoSEQ multiplex PCR; the TCRdb copy retains only in-frame clones and omits some. The sample shows 150,000 to 180,000 clones, around 84% of them seen only once. Sequenced: PBMCs. The receptors originated from a young woman in good health and CMV-seronegative.

V and J are TRBV27 and TRBJ1-2, with D uncertain. This CDR3 contains 15 residues. Between the trimmed V and J ends, which lost 5 bases and 1 base, there was a span of 14 bases. CDR1 and CDR2 (germline): MNHEY, SMNVEV (reference sequence). The CDR3, as DNA: TGTGCCAGCAGTCCCCGAGAGACTATTAACTATGGCTACACCTTC. Encoded protein: CASSPRETINYGYTF.

CDR3: CASSIGRNTEAFF. In DNA form, the CDR3 reads TGTGCCAGTAGTATCGGGAGGAACACTGAAGCTTTCTTT. The rearrangement uses TRBV19 and TRBJ1-1; D not certain. Trimming shortened V by 3 bases and J by 1 base, and 6 bases separated the two germline ends. The CDR3 totals 13 residues. Per germline, CDR1 LNHDA and CDR2 SQIVND (reference sequence).

Turning to this clone: An end of the junction differs from the germline gene, which may be a read error. The same CDR3 also results from other DNA sequences found in this sample. This chain joins TRBV6-1 and TRBJ2-3; 9 nucleotides agree with TRBD1. The CDR3 is made up of 13 amino acids. Looked up from germline, CDR1 is MNHNS and CDR2 is SASEGT. For the CDR3, the DNA is TGCGCCAGCAGATGGACAGGGGTGGATACGCAGTATTTT. This gives the protein CASRWTGVDTQYF.

Written as DNA, the CDR3 is TGTGCCAGCAGGATGGCCAAGGGACTAGCCGGACTCGCATACTTC. Its protein product is CASRMAKGLAGLAYF. V gene TRBV6-5 combines with J gene TRBJ2-7; 9 nucleotides line up with TRBD2. The length of the CDR3 is 15 residues. Germline values: CDR1 MNHEY, CDR2 SVGAGI. Germline trimming cut 6 bases from V and 13 bases from J; bases unmatched to any gene: 19.

The CDR3 DNA reads as TGTGCCAGCAGTTATGCGGCGGCAGCCCCCTACGAGCAGTACTTC. As protein: CASSYAAAAPYEQYF. V is TRBV27 and J is TRBJ2-5, with D hard to call. Judging by the DNA end, TRBJ2-7 fits better; the J call may be wrong. The CDR3 is made up of 15 amino acids. Germline V CDR1 and CDR2: MNHEY, SMNVEV (reference sequence).

This chain connects TRBV6-6 to TRBJ2-3; possibly TRBD1 for D (5 bases). V lost 6 bases to trimming and J lost 0 bases, with 13 bases between them. Germline CDR1 reads MNHNY; CDR2 reads SVGAGI (reference sequence). The CDR3 loop spans 15 amino acids. This chain's CDR3 is CASRMTVSSTDTQYF. The CDR3 bases are TGTGCCAGCAGGATGACAGTCTCTAGCACAGATACGCAGTATTTT.

The CDR3 DNA follows: TGTGCCAGCAGTTGGGACAGGGAATCCTACGAGCAGTACTTC. Translation: CASSWDRESYEQYF. The chain is built from TRBV27 and TRBJ2-7; 9 bases agree with TRBD1. Trimming cost V 4 bases and J 1 base; bases outside gene matches: 2. The V gene's germline CDR1 is MNHEY and CDR2 SMNVEV (reference sequence). This CDR3 has 14 residues.

The chain links TRBV4-3 to TRBJ2-7; 8 bases fit TRBD1. J gave up 0 bases and V 0 bases, and 10 bases lay outside the gene matches. Germline V gene data show CDR1 as LGHNA and CDR2 as YSLEER. The CDR3 consists of 18 residues. The CDR3 DNA follows: TGCGCCAGCAGCCAAGACTACTGGACAGGGCCCAGCTCCTACGAGCAGTACTTC. It specifies CASSQDYWTGPSSYEQYF.

The chain recombines TRBV19 with TRBJ2-2, with TRBD2 as a possible D gene (7 bases). CDR3 length: 15 residues. Germline assignment: CDR1 LNHDA and CDR2 SQIVND (reference sequence). Trimming removed 4 bases from V and 6 bases from J, with 15 bases in between. Written as DNA, the CDR3 is TGTGCCAGTAGTAACCGGGGGGCGGCTTCCGGGGAGCTGTTTTTT. This gives the protein CASSNRGAASGELFF.

This chain links TRBV14 with TRBJ1-6; 8 nucleotides align to TRBD1. The V gene end was trimmed by 4 bases and the J gene end by 6 bases; junction bases not matched to a gene: 5. Germline assignment: CDR1 SGHDN and CDR2 FVKESK. CDR3 length: 15 amino acids. The chain's CDR3 is CASSLDRVGNSPLHF. The CDR3 nucleotides read TGTGCCAGCAGCCTGGACAGGGTCGGTAATTCACCCCTCCACTTT.

The rearrangement links TRBV29-1 to TRBJ2-5; D possibly corresponds to TRBD2 (5 bases). CDR3 size: 11 residues. Trimming cost V 5 bases and J 2 bases, with 6 bases left between them. Germline V gene data show CDR1 as SQVTM and CDR2 as ANQGSEA. For the CDR3, the DNA is TGCAGCGTTCGGACTCAAGAGACCCAGTACTTC. Its protein product is CSVRTQETQYF.

This clone came up once. The V gene is TRBV15, the J gene TRBJ2-5; no reliable D call. The end of the DNA aligns better with TRBJ2-7, so the J call may be wrong. The germline gives CDR1 LNHNV, CDR2 YYDKDF (reference sequence). The CDR3 covers 12 residues. Written as DNA, the CDR3 is TGTGCCACCAGCAGGGACTCCTACGAGCAGTACTTC. Translation: CATSRDSYEQYF.

This chain connects TRBV19 to TRBJ1-5, with a possible D match to TRBD1 (5 bases). Germline loops: CDR1 LNHDA, CDR2 SQIVND (reference sequence). This CDR3 region has 16 residues. The V and J ends lost 0 bases and 0 bases respectively, with 9 bases between them. The CDR3 nucleotides read TGTGCCAGTAGTATAGATAGACAGTATAGCAATCAGCCCCAGCATTTT. Translation gives CASSIDRQYSNQPQHF.

This rearrangement joins TRBV11-2 to TRBJ2-7; 12 nucleotides align to TRBD2. The CDR3 sequence is 15 residues long. CDR1 is SGHAT and CDR2 is FQNNGV in the germline V gene. V gave up 0 bases and J gave up 11 bases; unmatched junction bases: 8. CDR3 residues: CASSLDSASGGAEYF. In nucleotides, the CDR3 is TGTGCCAGCAGCTTAGATTCGGCTAGCGGGGGGGCCGAGTACTTC.

This clone was detected only a few times. The chain combines TRBV6-1 with TRBJ1-5; D gene ambiguous. V lost 7 bases and J 1 base, leaving 5 bases between the germline ends. The CDR3 runs to 12 residues. Germline CDR1 MNHNS, CDR2 SASEGT. The CDR3 sequence: CASTVSNQPQHF. CDR3 nucleotide sequence: TGTGCCAGCACTGTAAGCAATCAGCCCCAGCATTTT.

The chain combines TRBV4-3 with TRBJ2-7; 13 bases line up with TRBD2. Germline CDR1 is LGHNA and CDR2 is YSLEER. The CDR3 spans 18 residues. J gave up 2 bases and V 0 bases, and 7 bases lay outside the gene matches. As DNA, the CDR3 is TGCGCCAGCAGCCAAGATATACTAGCGGGAGGGCGGCCCTACGAGCAGTACTTC. Amino acids: CASSQDILAGGRPYEQYF.

The genes are TRBV7-9 and TRBJ2-1; TRBD2 agrees at 7 bases. Germline lookup yields CDR1 SEHNR and CDR2 FQNEAQ (reference sequence). The CDR3 loop spans 14 amino acids. After removal of 5 bases from V and 4 bases from J, the junction contained 5 bases not matched to a gene. The CDR3 nucleotides read TGTGCCAGCAGCCCCCGAGCGGGGTACAATGAGCAGTTCTTC. It translates to CASSPRAGYNEQFF.

This sequence joins TRBV7-9 and TRBJ2-7, with a possible D match to TRBD1 (6 bases). Trimming shortened V by 0 bases and J by 6 bases, and 12 bases separated the two germline ends. The length of the CDR3 is 14 residues. Looked up from germline, CDR1 is SEHNR and CDR2 is FQNEAQ (reference sequence). In nucleotides, the CDR3 is TGTGCCAGCAGCTTAGCAGGACAGTCGGGCGAGCAGTACTTC. Protein: CASSLAGQSGEQYF.

The genes are TRBV27 and TRBJ2-1; D is perhaps TRBD2 (5 bases). Trimming removed 7 bases from V and 8 bases from J, with 18 bases in between. The V gene's germline CDR1 is MNHEY and CDR2 SMNVEV (reference sequence). The length of the CDR3 is 14 residues. CDR3 region: CASTPRRPGDEQFF. For the CDR3, the DNA is TGTGCCAGCACCCCGAGGAGGCCAGGCGATGAGCAGTTCTTC.

The J gene is TRBJ2-1, the V gene TRBV12-5; no definite D call. The CDR3 runs to 13 residues. CDR1 LGHNT and CDR2 FRNRAP come from the germline V gene. V lost 1 base and J 4 bases, leaving 5 bases between the germline ends. CDR3 residues: CASGLGGYNEQFF. The CDR3 DNA is TGTGCTAGTGGTTTGGGCGGTTACAATGAGCAGTTCTTC.

The chain carries TRBV5-4 and TRBJ1-2, with no clear D. Trimming removed 0 bases from V and 5 bases from J, with 8 bases in between. The CDR3 length is 13 residues. CDR1 and CDR2 (germline): SGHNT, YYREEE (reference sequence). Written as DNA, the CDR3 is TGTGCCAGCAGCTTGGAACAGCTGTATGGCTACACCTTC. Translating gives CASSLEQLYGYTF.

This sequence joins TRBV6-5 and TRBJ1-2; D may be TRBD1 (6 bases). CDR1 is MNHEY, CDR2 SVGAGI, per germline. The length of the CDR3 is 16 residues. Deletions cut 0 bases from V and 3 bases from J, with 14 bases between. CDR3 residues: CASSYSIGGADYGYTF. As DNA, the CDR3 is TGTGCCAGCAGTTACTCGATTGGGGGCGCAGACTATGGCTACACCTTC.

This chain joins TRBV28 and TRBJ2-7, with 10 positions matching TRBD1. J lost 2 bases, V lost 2 bases, and 6 bases had no gene match. The CDR3 spans 16 residues. Looked up from germline, CDR1 is MDHEN and CDR2 is SYDVKM. The CDR3 sequence: CASSLPTGGLPYEQYF. In DNA, the CDR3 is TGTGCCAGCAGTTTACCGACAGGGGGCCTCCCCTACGAGCAGTACTTC.

The gene calls are TRBV28 and TRBJ1-2; 9 bases are shared with TRBD1. Per germline, CDR1 MDHEN and CDR2 SYDVKM. CDR3 length: 15 residues. The junction had 7 bases not matched to a gene; V was cut back by 2 bases and J by 6 bases. The CDR3 loop is CASSLRDRDFNGYTF. CDR3 DNA: TGTGCCAGCAGTTTACGGGACAGGGACTTCAATGGCTACACCTTC.

This chain connects TRBV7-9 to TRBJ2-5; D ambiguous. Germline-derived CDR1 and CDR2 are SEHNR and FQNEAQ (reference sequence). This CDR3 is 17 amino acids long. The germline V and J ends were trimmed by 6 bases and 2 bases, with 22 bases remaining between them. In nucleotides, the CDR3 is TGTGCCAGCAGAACCCATTGGCGCGCCGAGGCTCAAGAGACCCAGTACTTC. Translating gives CASRTHWRAEAQETQYF. Drawing the rest from reference TRBV7-9 and TRBJ2-5, the complete variable domain is DTGVSQNPRHKITKRGQNVTFRCDPISEHNRLYWYRQTLGQGPEFLTYFQNEAQLEKSRLLSDRFSAERPKGSFSTLEIQRTEQGDSAMYLCASRTHWRAEAQETQYFGPGTRLLVL.

The J gene is TRBJ1-2, the V gene TRBV19, with unresolved D. CDR1 and CDR2 (germline): LNHDA, SQIVND (reference sequence). CDR3 length equals 12 residues. The ends were cut back, 6 bases at V and 5 bases at J, with 10 bases in the middle. The CDR3 reads CASRVMRYGYTF. The CDR3 bases are TGTGCCAGTAGAGTTATGCGGTATGGCTACACCTTC. The whole variable domain, filled in from reference TRBV19 and TRBJ1-2, reads DGGITQSPKYLFRKEGQNVTLSCEQNLNHDAMYWYRQDPGQGLRLIYYSQIVNDFQKGDIAEGYSVSREKKESFPLTVTSAQKNPTAFYLCASRVMRYGYTFGSGTRLTVV.

The chain uses TRBV11-3 and TRBJ2-1; the match to TRBD2 covers 12 bases. Trimming at V came to 5 bases and at J to 8 bases, leaving 10 bases not matched to a gene. Germline-derived CDR1 and CDR2 are SGHNT and YENEEA. The CDR3 totals 16 residues. The CDR3 nucleotides read TGTGCCAGCAGCCAGGGGCTAGCGGGAGGGTTCGATGAGCAGTTCTTC. Amino acid sequence: CASSQGLAGGFDEQFF.

The chain employs TRBV4-2 and TRBJ1-5; D perhaps matches TRBD1 (6 bases). Between the trimmed V and J ends, which lost 0 bases and 7 bases, there was a span of 10 bases. CDR1 is LGHNA, CDR2 YNFKEQ, per germline. This CDR3 is 14 amino acids long. DNA of the CDR3: TGTGCCAGCAGCCAAGATAGGGGGACCCAGCCCCAGCATTTT. Its translation is CASSQDRGTQPQHF.

J is TRBJ2-3 and V is TRBV27, with 8 nucleotides matching TRBD1. The trim removed 0 bases at V and 2 bases at J, leaving 10 bases unmatched. Germline V CDR1 and CDR2: MNHEY, SMNVEV (reference sequence). The CDR3 consists of 18 residues. CDR3 sequence: CASSLSPGTGVSTDTQYF. In DNA form, the CDR3 reads TGTGCCAGCAGTTTATCCCCCGGGACAGGAGTATCCACAGATACGCAGTATTTT.

This chain links TRBV7-2 with TRBJ2-1; D possibly corresponds to TRBD2 (5 bases). Germline V gene lookup returns CDR1 SGHTA and CDR2 FQGNSA. V was cut by 5 bases and J by 10 bases, with 12 bases left in between. The length of the CDR3 is 12 residues. The CDR3 bases are TGTGCCAGCAGCCCGATTTCGGGGGAGCAGTTCTTC. Translating it yields CASSPISGEQFF.